This entry concerns a single TCR beta chain. The data are from a study of blood T cell repertoires in COVID-19. Study-wide background: COVID-19 samples collected from the United States, Italy and Spain covered acute and convalescent phases. Sample material is recorded as cDNA or gDNA derived from T cells, B-cell-depleted T cells, or PBMCs.

CDR3 length equals 17 residues. CDR1 and CDR2 (germline): SGHAT, FQNNGV. Trimming removed 1 base from V and 7 bases from J; junction bases left unmatched: 9. In the source study's methods: Estimation of nucleated cell counts relied on the amplification of reference gene primers. Libraries were prepared by immunoSEQ multiplex PCR; TCRdb keeps only in-frame clonotypes and omits some of them. D and trimming come from the DNA, and the V and J calls and clone size come from that table. Of about 230,000 clones listed, around four fifths were seen once; the top ten hold 5.7%. The chain links TRBV11-2 to TRBJ1-6; TRBD1 matches at 8 bases. The sample was peripheral blood. This receptor was taken from a man older than 75 with acute or convalescent COVID-19. The CDR3 sequence is CASSLGDPTGVNSPLHF. CDR3 DNA sequence: TGTGCCAGCAGCTTAGGAGATCCGACAGGGGTAAATTCACCCCTCCACTTT.